A selection of T cell receptor beta chains follows, all from one sample in a study of long-term antiretroviral therapy in people with HIV. Libraries were prepared by immunoSEQ multiplex PCR; TCRdb keeps only in-frame clonotypes and omits some of them. The sample shows about 36,000 clones, 80% of them seen only once. Source: unsorted PBMCs, taken 3.4 years after starting antiretroviral therapy. These TCRs come from a man younger than 40 with HIV. CDR3s leave out the opening cysteine and the closing phenylalanine or tryptophan.

TRBV7-2	TRBJ2-3	ASSFGGGLGTDTQY
TRBV4-3	TRBJ2-3	ASSQDYGSTQY
TRBV6-1	TRBJ2-7	ASSALGQGEQY
TRBV28	TRBJ2-7	ASLGPTEYEQY
TRBV9	TRBJ2-1	ASSVGPHHEQF
TRBV6-5	TRBJ1-2	ASRRTGEGYT
TRBV25-1	TRBJ2-7	ASRGTGNEQY
TRBV15	TRBJ2-5	ATSRLGTGGQSQY
TRBV5-1	TRBJ2-2	ASSLSLAGKNTGELF
TRBV28	TRBJ2-1	ASSLGDNEQF
TRBV25-1	TRBJ2-7	ASSDGTTRGEQY
TRBV28	TRBJ1-1	ASLGITEAF
TRBV4-3	TRBJ2-3	ASSQKTSGSTDTQY
TRBV19	TRBJ1-5	ASSNPGGGQPQH
TRBV13	TRBJ2-1	ASSPRTSGINEQF
TRBV9	TRBJ2-7	ASRPPGGHEQY
TRBV5-1	TRBJ2-1	ASSLIIVGSDNEQF
TRBV27	TRBJ2-4	ASRRTGVMTDIQY
TRBV6-5	TRBJ1-1	ASSYSSMSDRA
TRBV11-2	TRBJ2-2	ASGHYRATGELF
TRBV11-1	TRBJ1-1	ASSLRGDTNTEAF
TRBV27	TRBJ2-7	ASSLSSYYEQY
TRBV28	TRBJ1-2	ASSRILANYGYT
TRBV9	TRBJ1-2	ASSVAAQGHGYT
TRBV29-1	TRBJ2-7	SVEGSRSYEQY
TRBV29-1	TRBJ2-1	SVEDPRDPSSYNEQF
TRBV27	TRBJ2-7	ASSFKAGGFYEQY
TRBV7-6	TRBJ1-4	ASSLGLPGNEKLF
TRBV7-7	TRBJ2-1	ASSNGLAGDEQF
TRBV7-3	TRBJ2-7	ASSFRDEQY
TRBV2	TRBJ1-2	ASSEEGQSSAYGYT
TRBV7-8	TRBJ2-7	ASTLGQDSYEQY